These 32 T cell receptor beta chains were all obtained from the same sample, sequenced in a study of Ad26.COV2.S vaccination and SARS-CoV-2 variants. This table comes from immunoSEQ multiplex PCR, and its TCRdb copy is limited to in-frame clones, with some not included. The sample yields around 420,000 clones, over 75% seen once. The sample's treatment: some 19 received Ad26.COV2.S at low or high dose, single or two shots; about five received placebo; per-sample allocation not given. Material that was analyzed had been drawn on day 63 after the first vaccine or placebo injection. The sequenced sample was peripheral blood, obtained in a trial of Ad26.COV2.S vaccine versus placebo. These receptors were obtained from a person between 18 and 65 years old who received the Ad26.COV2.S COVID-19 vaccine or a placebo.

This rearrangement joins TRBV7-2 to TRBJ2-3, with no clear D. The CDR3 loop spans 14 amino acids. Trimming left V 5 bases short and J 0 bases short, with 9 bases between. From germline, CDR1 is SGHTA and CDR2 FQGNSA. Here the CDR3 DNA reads TGTGCCAGCAGCAGCGCTGGGAGCACAGATACGCAGTATTTT. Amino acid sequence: CASSSAGSTDTQYF.

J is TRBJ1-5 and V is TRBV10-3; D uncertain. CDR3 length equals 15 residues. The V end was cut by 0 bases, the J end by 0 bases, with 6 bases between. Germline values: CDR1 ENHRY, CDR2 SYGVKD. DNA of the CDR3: TGTGCCATCAGTGAGTCCGGGGTTAGCAATCAGCCCCAGCATTTT. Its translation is CAISESGVSNQPQHF.

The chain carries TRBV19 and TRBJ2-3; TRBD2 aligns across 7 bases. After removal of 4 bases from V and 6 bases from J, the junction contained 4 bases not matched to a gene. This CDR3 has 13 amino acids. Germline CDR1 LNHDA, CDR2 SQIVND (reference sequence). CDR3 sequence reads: CASSKAGWDTQYF. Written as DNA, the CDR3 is TGTGCCAGTAGTAAAGCGGGGTGGGATACGCAGTATTTT.

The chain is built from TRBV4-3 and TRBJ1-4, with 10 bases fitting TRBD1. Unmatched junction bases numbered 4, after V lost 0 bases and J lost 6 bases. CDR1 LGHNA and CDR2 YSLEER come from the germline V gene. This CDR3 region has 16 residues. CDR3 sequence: CASSQEPGQGYEKLFF. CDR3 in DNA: TGCGCCAGCAGCCAAGAACCGGGACAGGGGTATGAAAAACTGTTTTTT.

CDR3 region: CASSLGLAGGLGDTQYF. CDR3 coding DNA: TGTGCCAGCAGCTTGGGCCTAGCGGGGGGCCTGGGGGATACGCAGTATTTT. This chain joins TRBV5-8 and TRBJ2-3; 11 bases fit TRBD2. This CDR3 has 17 residues. Germline V CDR1 and CDR2: SGHTS, YDEGEE. Trimming took 0 bases from V and 6 from J; bases not matched to a gene: 9.

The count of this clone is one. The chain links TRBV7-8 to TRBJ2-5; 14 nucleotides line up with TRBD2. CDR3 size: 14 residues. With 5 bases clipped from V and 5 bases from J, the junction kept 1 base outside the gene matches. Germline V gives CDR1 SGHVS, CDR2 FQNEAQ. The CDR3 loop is CASSGTSGGETQYF. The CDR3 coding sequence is TGTGCCAGCAGCGGGACTAGCGGGGGTGAGACCCAGTACTTC. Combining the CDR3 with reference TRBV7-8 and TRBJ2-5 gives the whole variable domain GAGVSQSPRYKVAKRGQDVALRCDPISGHVSLFWYQQALGQGPEFLTYFQNEAQLDKSGLPSDRFFAERPEGSVSTLKIQRTQQEDSAVYLCASSGTSGGETQYFGPGTRLLVL.

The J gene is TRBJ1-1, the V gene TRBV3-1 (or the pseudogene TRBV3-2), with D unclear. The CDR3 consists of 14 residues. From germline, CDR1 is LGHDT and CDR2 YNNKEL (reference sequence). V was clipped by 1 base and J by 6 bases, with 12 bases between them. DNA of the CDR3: TGTGCCAGCAGCCAAGTGAGGGAGTCGGCTGAAGCTTTCTTT. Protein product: CASSQVRESAEAFF.

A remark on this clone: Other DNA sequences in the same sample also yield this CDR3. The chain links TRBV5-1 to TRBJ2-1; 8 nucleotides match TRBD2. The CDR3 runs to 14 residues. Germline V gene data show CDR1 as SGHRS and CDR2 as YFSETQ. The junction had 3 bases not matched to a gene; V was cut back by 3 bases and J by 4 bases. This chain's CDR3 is CASSSAGGYNEQFF. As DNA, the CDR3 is TGCGCCAGCAGCTCGGCGGGGGGTTACAATGAGCAGTTCTTC. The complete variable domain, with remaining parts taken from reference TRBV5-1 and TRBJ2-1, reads KAGVTQTPRYLIKTRGQQVTLSCSPISGHRSVSWYQQTPGQGLQFLFEYFSETQRNKGNFPGRFSGRQFSNSRSEMNVSTLELGDSALYLCASSSAGGYNEQFFGPGTRLTVL.

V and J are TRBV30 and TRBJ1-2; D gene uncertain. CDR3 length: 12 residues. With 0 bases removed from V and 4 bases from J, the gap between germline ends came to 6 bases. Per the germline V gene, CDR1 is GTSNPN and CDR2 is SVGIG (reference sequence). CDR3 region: CAWSVGVYGYTF. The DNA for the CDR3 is TGTGCCTGGAGTGTAGGTGTCTATGGCTACACCTTC.

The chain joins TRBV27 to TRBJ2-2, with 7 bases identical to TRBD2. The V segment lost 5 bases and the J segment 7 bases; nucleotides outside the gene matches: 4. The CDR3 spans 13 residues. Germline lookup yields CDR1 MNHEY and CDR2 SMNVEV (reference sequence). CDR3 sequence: CASSLRTSGELFF. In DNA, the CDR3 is TGTGCCAGCAGTCTGCGGACTAGCGGGGAGCTGTTTTTT.

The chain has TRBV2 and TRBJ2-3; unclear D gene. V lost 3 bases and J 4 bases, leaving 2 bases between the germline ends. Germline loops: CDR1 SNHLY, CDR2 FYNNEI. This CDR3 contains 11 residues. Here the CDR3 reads CASSDADTQYF. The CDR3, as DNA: TGTGCCAGCAGTGATGCAGATACGCAGTATTTT.

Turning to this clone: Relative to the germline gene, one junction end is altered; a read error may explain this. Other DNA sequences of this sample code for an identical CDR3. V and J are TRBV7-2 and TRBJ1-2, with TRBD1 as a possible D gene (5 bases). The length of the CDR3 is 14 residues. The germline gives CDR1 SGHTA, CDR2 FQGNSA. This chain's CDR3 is CASSLGGRDYGYTF. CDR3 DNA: TGTGCCAGCAGCTTAGGGGGCCGTGACTATGGCTACACCTTT.

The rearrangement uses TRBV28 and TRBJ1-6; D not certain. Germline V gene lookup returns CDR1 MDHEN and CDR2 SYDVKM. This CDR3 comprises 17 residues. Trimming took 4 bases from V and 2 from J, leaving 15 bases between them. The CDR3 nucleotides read TGTGCCAGCAGTTCGGGCAGCCCAGTAACCTATAATTCACCCCTCCACTTT. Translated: CASSSGSPVTYNSPLHF.

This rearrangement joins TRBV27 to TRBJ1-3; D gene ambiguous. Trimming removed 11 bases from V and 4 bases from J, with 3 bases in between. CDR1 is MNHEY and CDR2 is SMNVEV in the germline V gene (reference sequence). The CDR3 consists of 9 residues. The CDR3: CAFGNTIYF. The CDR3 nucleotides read TGTGCCTTCGGAAACACCATATATTTT.

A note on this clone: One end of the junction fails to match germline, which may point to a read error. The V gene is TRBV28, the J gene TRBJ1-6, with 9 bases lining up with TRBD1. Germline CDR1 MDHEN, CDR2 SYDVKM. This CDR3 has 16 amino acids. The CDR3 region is CASTLTHGTGQGPLHF. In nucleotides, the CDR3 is TGTGCCAGCACTTTAACCCATGGGACAGGGCAAGGACCCCTCCACTTT.

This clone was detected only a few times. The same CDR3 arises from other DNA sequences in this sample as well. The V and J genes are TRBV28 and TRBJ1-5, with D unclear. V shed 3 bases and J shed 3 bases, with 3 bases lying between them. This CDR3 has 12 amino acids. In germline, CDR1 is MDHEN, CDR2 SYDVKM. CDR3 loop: CASSFPNQPQHF. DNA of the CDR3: TGTGCCAGCAGTTTCCCCAATCAGCCCCAGCATTTT. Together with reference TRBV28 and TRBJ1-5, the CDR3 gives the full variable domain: DVKVTQSSRYLVKRTGEKVFLECVQDMDHENMFWYRQDPGLGLRLIYFSYDVKMKEKGDIPEGYSVSREKKERFSLILESASTNQTSMYLCASSFPNQPQHFGDGTRLSIL.

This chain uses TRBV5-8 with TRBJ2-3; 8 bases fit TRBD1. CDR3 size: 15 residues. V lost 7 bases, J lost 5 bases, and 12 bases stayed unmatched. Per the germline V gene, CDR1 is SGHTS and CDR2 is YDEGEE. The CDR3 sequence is CASRRDRGTGDTQYF. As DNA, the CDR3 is TGTGCCAGCCGACGTGACAGGGGAACGGGAGATACGCAGTATTTT.

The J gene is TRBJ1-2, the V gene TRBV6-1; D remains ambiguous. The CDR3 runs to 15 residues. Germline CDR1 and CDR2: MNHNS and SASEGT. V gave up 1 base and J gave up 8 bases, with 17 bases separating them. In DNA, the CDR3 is TGTGCCAGCAGTGAAGTAAGGGATACCCCCGGGGGCTACACCTTC. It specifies CASSEVRDTPGGYTF.

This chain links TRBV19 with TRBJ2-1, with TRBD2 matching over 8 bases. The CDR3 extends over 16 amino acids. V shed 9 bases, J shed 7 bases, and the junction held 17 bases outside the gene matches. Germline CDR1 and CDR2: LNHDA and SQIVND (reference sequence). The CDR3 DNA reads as TGTGCCAGCGCCGACCCCTCCGGGGGGGCTCGTAATGAGCAGTTCTTC. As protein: CASADPSGGARNEQFF.

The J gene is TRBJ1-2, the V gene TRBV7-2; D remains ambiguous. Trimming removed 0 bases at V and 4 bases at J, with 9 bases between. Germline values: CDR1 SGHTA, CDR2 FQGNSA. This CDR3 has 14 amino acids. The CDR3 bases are TGTGCCAGCAGCTTAGCTGGGGAGGCCTATGGCTACACCTTC. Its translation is CASSLAGEAYGYTF.

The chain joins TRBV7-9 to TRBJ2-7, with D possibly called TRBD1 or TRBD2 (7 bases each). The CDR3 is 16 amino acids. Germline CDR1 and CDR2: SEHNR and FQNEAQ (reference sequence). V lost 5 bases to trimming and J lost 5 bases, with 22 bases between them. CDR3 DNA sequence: TGTGCCAGCAGCCAGTTTTGGTCAGGGGGGGAAGACGAGCAGTACTTC. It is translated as CASSQFWSGGEDEQYF.

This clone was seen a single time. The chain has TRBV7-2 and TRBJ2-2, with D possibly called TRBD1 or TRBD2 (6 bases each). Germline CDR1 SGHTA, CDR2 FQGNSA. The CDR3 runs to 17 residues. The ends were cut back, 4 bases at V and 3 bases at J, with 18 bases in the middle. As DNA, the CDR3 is TGTGCCAGCAGCTCCCCCCCCGCCCGGGGGCACACCGGGGAGCTGTTTTTT. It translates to CASSSPPARGHTGELFF.

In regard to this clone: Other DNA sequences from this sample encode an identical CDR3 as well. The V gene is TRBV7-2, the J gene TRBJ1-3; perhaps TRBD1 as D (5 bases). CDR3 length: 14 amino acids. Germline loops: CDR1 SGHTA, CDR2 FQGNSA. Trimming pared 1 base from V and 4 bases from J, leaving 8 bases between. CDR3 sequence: CASSLGQTGNTIYF. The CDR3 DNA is TGTGCCAGCAGCTTAGGACAGACCGGAAACACCATATATTTT.

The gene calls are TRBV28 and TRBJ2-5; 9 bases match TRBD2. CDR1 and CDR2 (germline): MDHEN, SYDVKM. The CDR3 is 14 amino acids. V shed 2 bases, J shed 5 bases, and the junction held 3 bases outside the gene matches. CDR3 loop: CASSLAGGPETQYF. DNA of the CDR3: TGTGCCAGCAGTTTAGCGGGGGGGCCCGAGACCCAGTACTTC.

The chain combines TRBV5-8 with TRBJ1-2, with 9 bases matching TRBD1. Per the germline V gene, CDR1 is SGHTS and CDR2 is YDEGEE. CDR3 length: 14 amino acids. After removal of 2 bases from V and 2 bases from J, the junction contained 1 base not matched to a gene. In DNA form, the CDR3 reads TGTGCCAGCAGCTTCGGGACAGGGAACTATGGCTACACCTTC. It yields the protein CASSFGTGNYGYTF.

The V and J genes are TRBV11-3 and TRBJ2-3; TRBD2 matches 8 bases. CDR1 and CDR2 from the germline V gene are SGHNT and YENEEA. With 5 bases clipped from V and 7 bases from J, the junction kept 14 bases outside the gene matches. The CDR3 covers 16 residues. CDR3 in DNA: TGTGCCAGCAGCAGAGAAATGGCGGGGGGACTTTATACGCAGTATTTT. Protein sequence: CASSREMAGGLYTQYF.

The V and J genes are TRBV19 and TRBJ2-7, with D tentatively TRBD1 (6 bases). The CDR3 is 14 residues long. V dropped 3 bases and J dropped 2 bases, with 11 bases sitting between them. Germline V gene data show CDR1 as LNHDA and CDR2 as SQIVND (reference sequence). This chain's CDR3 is CASSIRYRAYEQYF. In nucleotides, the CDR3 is TGTGCCAGTAGTATCCGTTACAGGGCCTACGAGCAGTACTTC.

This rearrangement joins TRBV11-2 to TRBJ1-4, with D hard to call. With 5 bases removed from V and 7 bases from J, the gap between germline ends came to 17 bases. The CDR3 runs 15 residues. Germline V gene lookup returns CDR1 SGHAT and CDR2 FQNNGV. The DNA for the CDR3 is TGTGCCAGCAGCCGCGTGGGGTTCGGGTCTGAAAAACTGTTTTTT. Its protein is CASSRVGFGSEKLFF.

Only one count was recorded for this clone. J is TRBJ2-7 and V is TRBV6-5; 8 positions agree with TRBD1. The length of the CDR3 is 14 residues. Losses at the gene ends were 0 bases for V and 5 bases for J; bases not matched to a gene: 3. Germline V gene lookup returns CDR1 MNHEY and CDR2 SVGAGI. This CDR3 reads CASSYSSTGDEQYF. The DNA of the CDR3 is TGTGCCAGCAGTTACTCCTCGACAGGGGACGAGCAGTACTTC.

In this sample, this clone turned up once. Here the CDR3 reads CAISEGTSGGETQYF. CDR3 bases: TGTGCCATCAGTGAAGGGACTAGCGGGGGAGAGACCCAGTACTTC. The gene calls are TRBV10-3 and TRBJ2-5, with 14 bases identical to TRBD2. The CDR3 has 15 amino acids. V lost 3 bases and J lost 4; bases outside the gene matches: 1. Germline CDR1 and CDR2: ENHRY and SYGVKD.

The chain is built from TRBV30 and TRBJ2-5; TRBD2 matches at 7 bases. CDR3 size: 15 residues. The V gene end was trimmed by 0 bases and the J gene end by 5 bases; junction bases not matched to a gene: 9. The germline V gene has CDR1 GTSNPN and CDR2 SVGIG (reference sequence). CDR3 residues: CAWSVLRGGGETQYF. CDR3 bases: TGTGCCTGGAGTGTACTTCGCGGGGGAGGGGAGACCCAGTACTTC. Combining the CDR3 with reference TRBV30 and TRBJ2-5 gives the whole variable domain SQTIHQWPATLVQPVGSPLSLECTVEGTSNPNLYWYRQAAGRGLQLLFYSVGIGQISSEVPQNLSASRPQDRQFILSSKKLLLSDSGFYLCAWSVLRGGGETQYFGPGTRLLVL.

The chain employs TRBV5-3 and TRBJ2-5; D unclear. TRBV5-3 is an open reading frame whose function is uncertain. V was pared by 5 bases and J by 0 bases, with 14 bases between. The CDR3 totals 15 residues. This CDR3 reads CARRSTGPYQETQYF. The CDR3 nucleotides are TGTGCCAGAAGGTCGACCGGACCATACCAAGAGACCCAGTACTTC.